The 27 T cell receptor beta chains presented below share a single source sample, sequenced in a study of T cell responses to AZD1222 COVID-19 vaccine. Data came from immunoSEQ multiplex PCR; TCRdb stores just in-frame clones and leaves some out. The table lists 90,000 to 150,000 clones, approximately 87% of them singletons, with more than 10% in the top ten. The material sequenced was peripheral blood, taken on day 0 of AZD1222 vaccination. The receptors were gathered from an adult in good health.

The chain is built from TRBV5-1 and TRBJ1-2; D gene uncertain. V lost 5 bases to trimming and J lost 6 bases, with 5 bases between them. From germline, CDR1 is SGHRS and CDR2 YFSETQ. The CDR3 contains 10 residues. The CDR3 DNA follows: TGCGCCAGCAGGGGTGATGGCTACACCTTC. It encodes CASRGDGYTF.

The chain combines TRBV5-6 with TRBJ2-5; 7 nucleotides align to TRBD1. Germline loops: CDR1 SGHDT, CDR2 YYEEEE. The CDR3 covers 14 residues. J was trimmed by 5 bases and V by 4 bases; bases with no gene match: 8. The CDR3: CASSQGEGWETQYF. In DNA, the CDR3 is TGTGCCAGCAGCCAGGGGGAAGGGTGGGAGACCCAGTACTTC.

This rearrangement joins TRBV20-1 to TRBJ1-1; TRBD1 aligns across 10 bases. The CDR3 has 11 residues. CDR1 and CDR2 (germline): DFQATT, SNEGSKA (reference sequence). The CDR3 is CSRDRGTEAFF. CDR3 in DNA: TGCAGCCGGGACAGGGGAACTGAAGCTTTCTTT.

The V call is TRBV28, the J call TRBJ2-6; TRBD1 agrees at 10 bases. CDR3 length: 18 residues. Germline CDR1 is MDHEN and CDR2 is SYDVKM. The J segment lost 3 bases and the V segment lost 5 bases, leaving 10 bases of the junction unmatched. The CDR3 DNA reads TGTGCCAGCAGTCCACGACAGGGGGCCTCGGGTGGGGCCAACGTCCTGACTTTC. Its protein product is CASSPRQGASGGANVLTF.

This sequence joins TRBV28 and TRBJ1-2; no clear D gene. V was shortened by 2 bases and J by 8 bases, with 24 bases between the two germline ends. CDR1 MDHEN and CDR2 SYDVKM come from the germline V gene. There are 17 residues in the CDR3. Here the CDR3 reads CASSLVLAAITPSGYTF. CDR3 DNA: TGTGCCAGCAGTTTAGTGTTGGCCGCTATAACCCCCTCCGGCTACACCTTC.

The V call is TRBV9, the J call TRBJ1-2; 7 bases line up with TRBD1. The CDR3 spans 16 residues. V was clipped by 4 bases and J by 2 bases; unmatched bases: 11. From germline, CDR1 is SGDLS and CDR2 YYNGEE. The CDR3 sequence is CASSRLPQGGNYGYTF. The CDR3 coding sequence is TGTGCCAGCAGCCGACTCCCGCAGGGGGGGAACTATGGCTACACCTTC.

V is TRBV7-2 and J is TRBJ2-6; perhaps TRBD2 as D (5 bases). Trimming pared 5 bases from V and 4 bases from J, leaving 18 bases between. CDR3 size: 17 residues. Looked up from germline, CDR1 is SGHTA and CDR2 is FQGNSA. CDR3 nucleotides: TGTGCCAGCAGCACAGACATTCGTCTAGCCGGGGCCAACGTCCTGACTTTC. The encoded protein is CASSTDIRLAGANVLTF.

The V call is TRBV6-5, the J call TRBJ2-3; unclear D gene. Germline V CDR1 and CDR2: MNHEY, SVGAGI. This CDR3 has 13 residues. Trimming stripped 6 bases from V and 2 bases from J, with 9 bases between. The CDR3 coding sequence is TGTGCCAGCAGACCCCCCAACACAGATACGCAGTATTTT. It encodes CASRPPNTDTQYF.

V is TRBV5-1 and J is TRBJ1-3; D possibly corresponds to TRBD1 (6 bases). V lost 0 bases and J lost 2, with 12 bases in between. Germline CDR1 reads SGHRS; CDR2 reads YFSETQ. The CDR3 extends over 16 amino acids. The CDR3 here is CASSLAGQSTGNTIYF. CDR3 bases: TGCGCCAGCAGCTTGGCCGGACAGTCGACTGGAAACACCATATATTTT.

The chain links TRBV7-9 to TRBJ2-3; D remains ambiguous. Germline V gives CDR1 SEHNR, CDR2 FQNEAQ (reference sequence). V was cut by 5 bases and J by 4 bases, with 13 bases left in between. The CDR3 is made up of 14 amino acids. CDR3 nucleotide sequence: TGTGCCAGCAGCCGTAATAGGAGCCCAGATACGCAGTATTTT. Protein product: CASSRNRSPDTQYF. Full variable domain (rest looked up from reference TRBV7-9 and TRBJ2-3): DTGVSQNPRHKITKRGQNVTFRCDPISEHNRLYWYRQTLGQGPEFLTYFQNEAQLEKSRLLSDRFSAERPKGSFSTLEIQRTEQGDSAMYLCASSRNRSPDTQYFGPGTRLTVL.

The chain is built from TRBV6-5 and TRBJ1-5, with D tentatively TRBD1 (5 bases). This CDR3 is 13 amino acids long. V was cut by 5 bases and J by 4 bases, with 9 bases left in between. CDR1 is MNHEY and CDR2 is SVGAGI in the germline V gene. The CDR3 sequence: CASSRDRNQPQHF. CDR3 sequence (DNA): TGTGCCAGCAGTCGGGACCGAAATCAGCCCCAGCATTTT.

The rearrangement links TRBV5-6 to TRBJ2-7; perhaps TRBD2 as D (6 bases). The CDR3 loop spans 13 amino acids. Per the germline V gene, CDR1 is SGHDT and CDR2 is YYEEEE. Trimming took 7 bases from V and 7 from J, leaving 18 bases between them. DNA for the CDR3: TGTGCCAGCGGTGGCGGGGCTCTTGGGGAGCAGTACTTC. Residues: CASGGGALGEQYF.

A single count supports this clone. The rearrangement joins TRBV9 to TRBJ2-7, with no clear D. The ends were cut back, 4 bases at V and 1 base at J, with 12 bases in the middle. The CDR3 contains 14 residues. Germline V gene data show CDR1 as SGDLS and CDR2 as YYNGEE. The DNA of the CDR3 is TGTGCCAGCAGCCCCGCTTCGAGGTCCTACGAGCAGTACTTC. Protein product: CASSPASRSYEQYF.

This chain joins TRBV6-2 or TRBV6-3 and TRBJ1-4; maybe TRBD1 (6 bases). Germline V gene data show CDR1 as MNHEY and CDR2 as SVGEGT. The CDR3 consists of 15 residues. Trimming took 2 bases from V and 8 from J, leaving 15 bases between them. The CDR3 loop reads CASSYGAGAYEKLFF. CDR3 bases: TGTGCCAGCAGTTACGGAGCAGGGGCCTACGAAAAACTGTTTTTT.

Written as DNA, the CDR3 is TGCAGCGTTGAAGATCGAGCGGGAGCCTCCTACGAGCAGTACTTC. Protein: CSVEDRAGASYEQYF. The genes are TRBV29-1 and TRBJ2-7; 8 bases fit TRBD2. The ends lost 0 bases at V and 0 bases at J; junction bases unmatched: 4. The germline gives CDR1 SQVTM, CDR2 ANQGSEA. The CDR3 has 15 residues.

The CDR3 sequence is CASGDSFTYEQYF. The CDR3 coding sequence is TGTGCCAGCGGGGACTCCTTCACCTACGAGCAGTACTTC. The chain links TRBV6-6 to TRBJ2-7; possible D gene TRBD2, 6 bases. CDR3 size: 13 residues. Trimming pared 8 bases from V and 2 bases from J, leaving 13 bases between. Germline V gene lookup returns CDR1 MNHNY and CDR2 SVGAGI (reference sequence).

CDR3 in amino acids: CASTLTGSGGNVYGYTF. The CDR3 DNA is TGTGCCAGCACCCTAACAGGGTCCGGGGGTAATGTCTATGGCTACACCTTC. V usage is TRBV7-2 and J usage is TRBJ1-2, with a possible D match to TRBD1 (6 bases). V was pared by 7 bases and J by 4 bases, with 25 bases between. This CDR3 has 17 residues. Germline V CDR1 and CDR2: SGHTA, FQGNSA.

CDR3 residues: CASSPTGTRDIQYF. Here the CDR3 DNA reads TGTGCCAGCTCACCCACCGGGACACGGGACATTCAGTACTTC. The gene calls are TRBV18 and TRBJ2-4; D is perhaps TRBD1 (6 bases). Germline V gene data show CDR1 as KGHSH and CDR2 as LQKENI. V was clipped by 3 bases and J by 8 bases, with 14 bases between them. CDR3 size: 14 residues.

The chain employs TRBV4-3 and TRBJ2-3, with 7 bases matching TRBD2. The CDR3 totals 14 residues. Germline CDR1 LGHNA, CDR2 YSLEER. V gave up 1 base and J gave up 4 bases; unmatched junction bases: 2. In nucleotides, the CDR3 is TGCGCCAGCAGCCAAGGCGGGAGCGCAGATACGCAGTATTTT. Translated: CASSQGGSADTQYF.

J is TRBJ1-5 and V is TRBV6-1; D not certain. Trimming took 10 bases from V and 0 from J, leaving 10 bases between them. The CDR3 loop spans 13 amino acids. CDR1 MNHNS and CDR2 SASEGT come from the germline V gene. DNA for the CDR3: TGTGCCACCCGGCCCTATAGCAATCAGCCCCAGCATTTT. Residues: CATRPYSNQPQHF.

This clone was counted between two and nine times. This chain links TRBV6-2 or TRBV6-3 with TRBJ2-7, with TRBD1 as a possible D gene (5 bases). The CDR3 spans 15 residues. Germline V CDR1 and CDR2: MNHEY, SVGEGT. V lost 2 bases, J lost 2 bases, and 13 bases lay in between. CDR3 in amino acids: CASSYPLGRAYEQYF. CDR3 in DNA: TGTGCCAGCAGTTACCCCTTGGGCAGGGCCTACGAGCAGTACTTC.

This chain joins TRBV21-1 and TRBJ2-5; TRBD1, the table's D call, lacks a check against the DNA. TRBV21-1 is reported as a pseudogene. The length of the CDR3 is 15 residues. CDR3 region: CASSPGQGAEETQYF. The CDR3, as DNA: TGTGCCAGCAGCCCGGGACAGGGGGCTGAGGAGACCCAGTACTTC.

V and J are TRBV18 and TRBJ2-7; 10 bases are a match to TRBD2. CDR3 length: 14 residues. Germline values: CDR1 KGHSH, CDR2 LQKENI. V was clipped by 8 bases and J by 1 base; unmatched bases: 5. The CDR3 DNA is TGTGCCAGCAGCCGGACTAGCGGTTCCTACGAGCAGTACTTC. It is translated as CASSRTSGSYEQYF.

The V gene is TRBV19, the J gene TRBJ1-3; 7 positions agree with TRBD1. V lost 3 bases and J lost 0; bases outside the gene matches: 8. CDR3 length: 17 amino acids. Germline V CDR1 and CDR2: LNHDA, SQIVND (reference sequence). CDR3 protein: CASSIGTAVISGNTIYF. As DNA, the CDR3 is TGTGCCAGTAGTATCGGGACAGCTGTCATCTCTGGAAACACCATATATTTT.

The chain combines TRBV5-8 with TRBJ1-5, with D perhaps matching TRBD1 (5 bases). Between the trimmed V and J ends, which lost 5 bases and 2 bases, there was a span of 17 bases. CDR3 length: 16 amino acids. Germline V CDR1 and CDR2: SGHTS, YDEGEE. The chain's CDR3 is CASSLGDQGGNQPQHF. In DNA, the CDR3 is TGTGCCAGCAGTCTGGGGGATCAGGGAGGCAATCAGCCCCAGCATTTT.

The chain recombines TRBV2 with TRBJ2-7, with D hard to call. The CDR3 is 11 residues long. Trimming removed 5 bases at V and 5 bases at J, with 7 bases between. Looked up from germline, CDR1 is SNHLY and CDR2 is FYNNEI. The CDR3 is CASSFDDEQYF. DNA of the CDR3: TGTGCCAGCAGTTTCGATGACGAGCAGTACTTC.

The V and J genes are TRBV5-4 and TRBJ1-2; TRBD1 matches 7 bases. The CDR3 runs 13 residues. Germline V CDR1 and CDR2: SGHNT, YYREEE (reference sequence). Trimming removed 3 bases from V and 4 bases from J; junction bases left unmatched: 3. CDR3 DNA: TGTGCCAGCAGCTCCACAGGGGCCTATGGCTACACCTTC. Protein: CASSSTGAYGYTF.